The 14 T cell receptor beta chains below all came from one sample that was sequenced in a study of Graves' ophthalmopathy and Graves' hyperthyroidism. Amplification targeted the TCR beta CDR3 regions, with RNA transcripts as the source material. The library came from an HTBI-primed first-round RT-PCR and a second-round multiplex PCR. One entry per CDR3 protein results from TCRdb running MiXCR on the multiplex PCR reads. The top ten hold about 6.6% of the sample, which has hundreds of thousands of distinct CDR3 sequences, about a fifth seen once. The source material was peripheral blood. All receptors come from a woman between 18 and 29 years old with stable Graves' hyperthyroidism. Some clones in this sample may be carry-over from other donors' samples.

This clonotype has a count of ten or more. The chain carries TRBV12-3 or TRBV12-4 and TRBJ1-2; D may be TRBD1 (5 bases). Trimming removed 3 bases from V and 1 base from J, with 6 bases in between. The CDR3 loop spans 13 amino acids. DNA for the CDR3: TGTGCCAGCAGTTTGAGGGGTAACTATGGCTACACCTTC. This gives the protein CASSLRGNYGYTF.

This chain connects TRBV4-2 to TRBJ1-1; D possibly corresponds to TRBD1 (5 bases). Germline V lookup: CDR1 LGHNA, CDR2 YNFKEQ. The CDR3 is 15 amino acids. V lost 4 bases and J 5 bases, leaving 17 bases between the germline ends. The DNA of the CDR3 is TGTGCCAGCAGCCCGCCCGGGGGTCTTGAGACTGAAGCTTTCTTT. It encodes CASSPPGGLETEAFF.

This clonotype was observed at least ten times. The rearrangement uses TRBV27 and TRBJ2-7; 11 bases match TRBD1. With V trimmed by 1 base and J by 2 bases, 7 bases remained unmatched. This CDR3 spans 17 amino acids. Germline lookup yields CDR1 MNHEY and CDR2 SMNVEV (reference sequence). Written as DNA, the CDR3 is TGTGCCAGCAGTTTATTTCGGACAGGGGGCCTTCCCTACGAGCAGTACTTC. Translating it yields CASSLFRTGGLPYEQYF.

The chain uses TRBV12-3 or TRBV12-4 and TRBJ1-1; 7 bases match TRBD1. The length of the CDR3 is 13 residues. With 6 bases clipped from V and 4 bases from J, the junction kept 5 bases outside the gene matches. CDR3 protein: CASRQGTVTEAFF. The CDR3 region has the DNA TGTGCCAGCAGACAGGGGACCGTCACTGAAGCTTTCTTT.

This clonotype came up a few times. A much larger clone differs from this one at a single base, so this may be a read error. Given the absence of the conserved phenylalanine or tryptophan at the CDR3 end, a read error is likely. CDR3 protein: CASSTSENYGYTV. The CDR3 DNA follows: TGTGCCAGTAGTACGTCAGAGAACTATGGCTACACCGTC. The chain carries TRBV19 and TRBJ1-2, with D unclear. Germline V gene sequence: CDR1 LNHDA, CDR2 SQIVND (reference sequence). This CDR3 has 13 amino acids. V was shortened by 4 bases and J by 2 bases, with 8 bases between the two germline ends.

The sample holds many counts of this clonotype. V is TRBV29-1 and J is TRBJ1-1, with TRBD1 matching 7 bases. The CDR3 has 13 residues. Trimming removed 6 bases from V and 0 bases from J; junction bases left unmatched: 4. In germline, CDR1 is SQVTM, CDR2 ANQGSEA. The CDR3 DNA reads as TGCAGCGTACAGGGGACAATGAACACTGAAGCTTTCTTT. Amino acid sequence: CSVQGTMNTEAFF. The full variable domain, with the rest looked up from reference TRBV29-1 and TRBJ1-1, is SAVISQKPSRDICQRGTSLTIQCQVDSQVTMMFWYRQQPGQSLTLIATANQGSEATYESGFVIDKFPISRPNLTFSTLTVSNMSPEDSSIYLCSVQGTMNTEAFFGQGTRLTVV.

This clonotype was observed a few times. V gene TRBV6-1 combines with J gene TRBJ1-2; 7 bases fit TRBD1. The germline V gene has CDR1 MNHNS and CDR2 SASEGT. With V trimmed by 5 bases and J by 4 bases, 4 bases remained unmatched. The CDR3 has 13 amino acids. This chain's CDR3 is CASSTGEGYGYTF. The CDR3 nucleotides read TGTGCCAGCAGTACAGGGGAGGGCTATGGCTACACCTTC.

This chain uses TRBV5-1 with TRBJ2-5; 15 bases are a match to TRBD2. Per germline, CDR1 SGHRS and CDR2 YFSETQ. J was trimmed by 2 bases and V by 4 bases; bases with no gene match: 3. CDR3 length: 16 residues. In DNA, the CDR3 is TGCGCCAGCAGCGAGGGACTAGCGGGGGGTCAAGAGACCCAGTACTTC. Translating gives CASSEGLAGGQETQYF.

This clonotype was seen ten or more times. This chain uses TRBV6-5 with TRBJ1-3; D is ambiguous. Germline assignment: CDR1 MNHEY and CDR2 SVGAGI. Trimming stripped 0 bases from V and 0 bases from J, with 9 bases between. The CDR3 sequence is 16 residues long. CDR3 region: CASSYSVPSSGNTIYF. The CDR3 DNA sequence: TGTGCCAGCAGTTACTCGGTTCCTTCCTCTGGAAACACCATATATTTT.

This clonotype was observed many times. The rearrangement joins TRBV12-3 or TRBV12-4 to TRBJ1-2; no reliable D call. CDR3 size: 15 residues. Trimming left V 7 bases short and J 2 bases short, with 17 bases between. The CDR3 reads CASNAPGTRNYGYTF. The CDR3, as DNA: TGTGCCAGCAACGCCCCGGGAACACGGAACTATGGCTACACCTTC.

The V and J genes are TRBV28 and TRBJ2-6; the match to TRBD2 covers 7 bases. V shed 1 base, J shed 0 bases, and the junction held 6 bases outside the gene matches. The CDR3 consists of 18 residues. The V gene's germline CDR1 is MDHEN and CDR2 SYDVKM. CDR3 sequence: CASSLLVGGDSGANVLTF. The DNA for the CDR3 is TGTGCCAGCAGTTTATTGGTGGGAGGGGACTCTGGGGCCAACGTCCTGACTTTC. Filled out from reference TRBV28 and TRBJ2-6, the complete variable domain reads DVKVTQSSRYLVKRTGEKVFLECVQDMDHENMFWYRQDPGLGLRLIYFSYDVKMKEKGDIPEGYSVSREKKERFSLILESASTNQTSMYLCASSLLVGGDSGANVLTFGAGSRLTVL.

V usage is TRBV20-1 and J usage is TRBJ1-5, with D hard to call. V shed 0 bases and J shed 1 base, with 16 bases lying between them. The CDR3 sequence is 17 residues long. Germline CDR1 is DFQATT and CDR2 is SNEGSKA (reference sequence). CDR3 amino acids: CSARDVRVQTSNQPQHF. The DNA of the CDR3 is TGCAGTGCTAGAGATGTGAGGGTTCAGACAAGCAATCAGCCCCAGCATTTT.

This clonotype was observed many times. Here the CDR3 reads CASSPAGSNQPQHF. In DNA, the CDR3 is TGTGCCAGCAGTCCGGCGGGGAGCAATCAGCCCCAGCATTTT. The chain recombines TRBV6-1 with TRBJ1-5; D is unclear. The germline CDR1 and CDR2 sequences are MNHNS and SASEGT. The CDR3 has 14 amino acids. Trimming shortened V by 5 bases and J by 1 base, and 9 bases separated the two germline ends.

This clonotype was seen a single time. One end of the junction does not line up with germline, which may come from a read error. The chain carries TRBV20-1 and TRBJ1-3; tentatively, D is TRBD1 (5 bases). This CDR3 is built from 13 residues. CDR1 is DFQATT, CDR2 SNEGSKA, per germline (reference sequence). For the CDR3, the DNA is TGCAGTGCTAGACGGGGCTCTGGAAACACCATATGTTTT. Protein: CSARRGSGNTICF.